This paragraph reports one TCR beta chain. The data derive from a study of blood T cell repertoires in COVID-19. Study-level information: Acute and convalescent COVID-19 specimens originated in the United States, Italy and Spain. PBMCs, B-cell-depleted T cells, or T cells were the source of the cDNA or gDNA that made up the material.

Original processing methods: Cell counts per sample came from amplifying reference gene primers. Sequencing was performed with immunoSEQ multiplex PCR; in TCRdb, only in-frame clones are kept and a portion is missing. That table supplies the V and J calls and clone size; D and trimming were determined from the DNA. The profile covers around 350,000 clones, with approximately 86% appearing a single time and around 2.9% taken by the ten largest. Material: peripheral blood. The sequence was collected from a human donor in a cohort sampled during active COVID-19.

The CDR3 region has the DNA TGTGCCAGTAGTGTACAGGAAAACTATGGCTACACCTTC. It codes for CASSVQENYGYTF. V and J are TRBV19 and TRBJ1-2; possible D gene TRBD1, 5 bases. CDR1 LNHDA and CDR2 SQIVND come from the germline V gene (reference sequence). Trimming stripped 5 bases from V and 2 bases from J, with 9 bases between. This CDR3 spans 13 amino acids.